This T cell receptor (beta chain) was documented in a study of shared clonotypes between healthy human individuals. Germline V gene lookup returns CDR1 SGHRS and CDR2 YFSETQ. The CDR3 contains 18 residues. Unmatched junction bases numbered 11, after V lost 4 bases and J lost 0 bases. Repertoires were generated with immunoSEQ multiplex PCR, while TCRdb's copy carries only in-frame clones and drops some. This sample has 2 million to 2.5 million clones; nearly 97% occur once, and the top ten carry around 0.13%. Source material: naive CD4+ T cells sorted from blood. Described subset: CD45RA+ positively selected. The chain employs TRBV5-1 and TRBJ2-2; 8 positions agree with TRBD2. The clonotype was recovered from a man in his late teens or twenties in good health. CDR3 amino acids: CASSPLGAGGPNTGELFF. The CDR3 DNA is TGCGCCAGCAGCCCCCTCGGGGCGGGGGGACCGAACACCGGGGAGCTGTTTTTT.